The clone carrying this TCR beta chain was picked up a small number of times. What it binds is not known. Every isolated RNA sample was fully reverse transcribed, so sequencing captured expressed TCRB transcripts. Libraries were prepared by immunoSEQ multiplex PCR; TCRdb keeps only in-frame clonotypes and omits some of them. Of 100,000 to 150,000 clones listed, roughly 17% were seen once; the top ten hold 2% to 3%. CD45RO/CCR7/CD25/CD127/CD95/CD27 separated CD4+ naive, central memory, regulatory and stem cell-like memory cells by sorting. In germline, CDR1 is GTSNPN, CDR2 SVGIG (reference sequence). V lost 3 bases to trimming and J lost 0 bases, with 12 bases between them. The length of the CDR3 is 14 residues. These data originate in a study of beta chain features in type 1 diabetes. The study's findings and limits: Moderately but significantly shorter TCRB CDR3s were found in Type 1 diabetes patients in all four CD4+ subsets.

The TCR comes from a man aged 18 to 29 with type 1 diabetes. This chain links TRBV30 with TRBJ2-7, with D perhaps matching TRBD1 (5 bases). Material for sequencing was central memory CD4+ T cells from blood. The CDR3 DNA follows: TGTGCCTGGAGCGCCACAGGCCTCTCCTACGAGCAGTACTTC. Translation gives CAWSATGLSYEQYF.